These 8 T cell receptor beta chains were sequenced from one sample in a study of cytotoxic CD8 clonotypes in ibrutinib-treated CLL. Sequencing used immunoSEQ multiplex PCR; TCRdb keeps in-frame clones, though not all of them. The sample yields some 140,000 clones, more than 85% seen once. Sequenced material: PBMCs, taken after 12 months of ibrutinib treatment. The receptors originated from a human donor with chronic lymphocytic leukemia.

V usage is TRBV18 and J usage is TRBJ2-7; 10 bases map to TRBD1. CDR3 size: 18 residues. The V and J ends lost 3 bases and 2 bases, in that order; junction bases with no gene match: 13. CDR1 and CDR2 from the germline V gene are KGHSH and LQKENI. CDR3 amino acids: CASSPRTRDRGLPYEQYF. DNA for the CDR3: TGTGCCAGCTCACCGAGGACACGGGACAGGGGTTTACCCTACGAGCAGTACTTC.

CDR3 coding DNA: TGCGCCAGCAGCTTGAGCGAGGGCCACGAGCAGTACTTC. Translated, it gives CASSLSEGHEQYF. J is TRBJ2-7 and V is TRBV5-1; TRBD2 might be the D (5 bases). Germline CDR1 is SGHRS and CDR2 is YFSETQ. The V gene lost 1 base and the J gene lost 5 bases, with 10 bases spanning the gap. This CDR3 is built from 13 residues.

This clone appeared once. CDR3 in amino acids: CASSYSTTDTQYF. CDR3 coding DNA: TGTGCCAGCAGTTACTCCACAACAGATACGCAGTATTTT. The chain employs TRBV6-5 and TRBJ2-3; D ambiguous. Germline V gene lookup returns CDR1 MNHEY and CDR2 SVGAGI. The length of the CDR3 is 13 residues. V was cut by 0 bases and J by 3 bases, with 4 bases left in between.

This sequence joins TRBV11-3 and TRBJ1-1, with D hard to call. Per the germline V gene, CDR1 is SGHNT and CDR2 is YENEEA. The germline V and J ends were trimmed by 3 bases and 4 bases, with 9 bases remaining between them. This CDR3 region has 13 residues. CDR3 protein: CASSFRGSTEAFF. CDR3 nucleotides: TGTGCCAGCAGCTTCCGAGGGAGCACTGAAGCTTTCTTT.

The chain carries TRBV29-1 and TRBJ2-2, with D perhaps matching TRBD2 (6 bases). The CDR3 extends over 15 amino acids. Looked up from germline, CDR1 is SQVTM and CDR2 is ANQGSEA. Trimming removed 4 bases at V and 0 bases at J, with 12 bases between. CDR3 residues: CSVVESGANTGELFF. CDR3 coding DNA: TGCAGCGTTGTCGAGTCGGGAGCGAACACCGGGGAGCTGTTTTTT.

The V call is TRBV19, the J call TRBJ2-3, with 12 bases fitting TRBD2. In germline, CDR1 is LNHDA, CDR2 SQIVND (reference sequence). The length of the CDR3 is 15 residues. V was clipped by 4 bases and J by 6 bases; unmatched bases: 5. CDR3 sequence reads: CASSTTSGSPDTQYF. The CDR3 DNA reads as TGTGCCAGTAGTACGACTAGCGGGAGCCCCGATACGCAGTATTTT. The full variable domain, with the rest looked up from reference TRBV19 and TRBJ2-3, is DGGITQSPKYLFRKEGQNVTLSCEQNLNHDAMYWYRQDPGQGLRLIYYSQIVNDFQKGDIAEGYSVSREKKESFPLTVTSAQKNPTAFYLCASSTTSGSPDTQYFGPGTRLTVL.

This chain uses TRBV4-3 with TRBJ2-7; weak D call: TRBD1 (5 bases). Deletions cut 1 base from V and 0 bases from J, with 10 bases between. The CDR3 loop spans 15 amino acids. Germline CDR1 is LGHNA and CDR2 is YSLEER. CDR3 sequence reads: CASSQVRQSSYEQYF. For the CDR3, the DNA is TGCGCCAGCAGCCAAGTTCGACAGAGCTCCTACGAGCAGTACTTC.

This clone was counted only a few times. The junction departs from the called germline gene at one end, perhaps through a read error. The rearrangement joins TRBV28 to TRBJ2-7; D may match TRBD1 or TRBD2 (6 bases each). The germline V gene encodes CDR1 MDHEN and CDR2 SYDVKM. The CDR3 sequence is 12 residues long. The CDR3 nucleotides read TGTGCCAGCAGCCCCCCCCGGGGGCCGTCTTATTTC. It codes for CASSPPRGPSYF.